Below are 7 T cell receptor beta chains sequenced from a single sample in a study of cytomegalovirus exposure and HLA in healthy donors (dated by TCRdb to the late 2010s). Receptor amplification or capture employed the immunoSEQ multiplex PCR assay. A mixture of 60 forward primers for TCR Vbeta segments and 13 reverse primers for TCR Jbeta segments was used in the multiplex PCR. TCRdb provides this immuneACCESS table in a form limited to in-frame rearrangements. Some clones are lacking; in checked studies, under half of them reflect an unresolved V gene, and why the rest are absent is not known. The sample contains 60,000 to 65,000 clones, approximately 71% of them found a single time. The ten top clones hold 25% of the sample. The sample taken for sequencing was PBMCs. The receptor source for this set is a man aged 50-60 years in good health and CMV-seropositive.

This rearrangement joins TRBV21-1 to TRBJ2-1; the table assigns TRBD2, which was not confirmed against the DNA. TRBV21-1 is flagged as a pseudogene. This CDR3 is built from 17 residues. The CDR3 reads CASTLTGLAVPVDEQFF. The CDR3 coding sequence is TGTGCCAGCACCCTTACCGGACTAGCGGTTCCAGTGGATGAGCAGTTCTTC.

This clone was recorded a few times. The J gene is TRBJ2-6, the V gene TRBV30, with D perhaps matching TRBD2 (6 bases). CDR3 size: 15 residues. In germline, CDR1 is GTSNPN, CDR2 SVGIG (reference sequence). Trimming pared 0 bases from V and 4 bases from J, leaving 10 bases between. The DNA for the CDR3 is TGTGCCTGGAGTGTACGGGGGAGCGGGGCCAACGTCCTGACTTTC. Residues: CAWSVRGSGANVLTF.

The chain links TRBV5-1 to TRBJ2-1; 10 positions match TRBD2. The CDR3 runs to 14 residues. CDR1 and CDR2 from the germline V gene are SGHRS and YFSETQ. V lost 6 bases to trimming and J lost 8 bases; unmatched junction nucleotides: 8. The CDR3 here is CASNSLLAGHEQFF. CDR3 nucleotides: TGCGCCAGCAACTCCTTACTAGCGGGACATGAGCAGTTCTTC.

This clone was seen a few times. The rearrangement uses TRBV30 and TRBJ2-1, with 7 positions matching TRBD1. From germline, CDR1 is GTSNPN and CDR2 SVGIG (reference sequence). The length of the CDR3 is 12 residues. V lost 3 bases, J lost 4 bases, and 0 bases stayed unmatched. The CDR3 spells CAWRQGYNEQFF. In DNA, the CDR3 is TGTGCCTGGAGACAGGGGTACAATGAGCAGTTCTTC. Supplemented by reference TRBV30 and TRBJ2-1, the full variable domain reads SQTIHQWPATLVQPVGSPLSLECTVEGTSNPNLYWYRQAAGRGLQLLFYSVGIGQISSEVPQNLSASRPQDRQFILSSKKLLLSDSGFYLCAWRQGYNEQFFGPGTRLTVL.

This sequence joins TRBV21-1 and TRBJ2-1; the table's D call TRBD2 went unverified against the DNA. TRBV21-1 is deemed a pseudogene. This CDR3 contains 16 residues. The CDR3 coding sequence is TGTGCCAGCAGCAAAGGCGCCAGCGGGAGGGCCGGTGAGCAGTTCTTC. This sequence encodes CASSKGASGRAGEQFF.

The chain joins TRBV5-4 to TRBJ2-2; TRBD2 matches at 7 bases. The CDR3 consists of 14 residues. Germline V CDR1 and CDR2: SGHNT, YYREEE (reference sequence). J lost 6 bases, V lost 4 bases, and 6 bases had no gene match. The DNA for the CDR3 is TGTGCCAGCAGCCCGAGGACTAGGGCCGGGGAGCTGTTTTTT. The encoded protein is CASSPRTRAGELFF.

The gene calls are TRBV27 and TRBJ1-2, with a possible D match to TRBD1 (5 bases). Germline loops: CDR1 MNHEY, CDR2 SMNVEV (reference sequence). V was pared by 3 bases and J by 1 base, with 9 bases between. The CDR3 is 14 amino acids. CDR3 sequence: CASSLGLNNYGYTF. For the CDR3, the DNA is TGTGCCAGCAGTTTGGGACTGAATAACTATGGCTACACCTTC.